This TCR beta chain emerged from a study of response to subunit inactivated influenza vaccine. Findings and caveats of the study: Each seasonal influenza vaccination recruits few new T cells, the authors suggested.

Using its own MiXCR run on the RT-PCR reads, TCRdb lists one record per CDR3 protein. The sample includes about 480,000 distinct CDR3 sequences, 10% to 15% seen only once; the top ten take about an eighth. Trimming cost V 2 bases and J 5 bases; bases outside gene matches: 4. Germline V gene data show CDR1 as WNHNN and CDR2 as SYGVQD (reference sequence). There are 16 residues in the CDR3. To note about this clonotype: Antigen: not known.

This receptor was identified in a man over 45 who received an inactivated influenza vaccine. The source material was PBMCs from blood, sampled about 40 days after vaccination. The chain employs TRBV10-1 and TRBJ2-2, with TRBD2 matching over 11 bases. The CDR3 sequence: CASSEGLAGPTGELFF. The CDR3 DNA reads TGCGCCAGCAGTGAGGGACTAGCGGGTCCAACCGGGGAGCTGTTTTTT.